This TCR beta chain originates from a study of TIL therapy for anti-PD-1-resistant metastatic lung cancer. Per the germline V gene, CDR1 is SGHVS and CDR2 is FQNEAQ. V lost 4 bases and J lost 2, with 4 bases in between. The CDR3 is made up of 12 amino acids. Time point indicated: pre-treatment sample, taken before nivolumab and TIL therapy. This was the immunoSEQ v3 assay. Repertoires were generated with immunoSEQ multiplex PCR, while TCRdb's copy carries only in-frame clones and drops some. The sample contains 16,000 or so clones, about 68% of which appear only once. The sequence derives from a person aged 25 to 85 with non-small cell lung cancer. This chain links TRBV7-8 with TRBJ2-3; D is ambiguous. The sequencing used blood, collected at baseline. Written as DNA, the CDR3 is TGTGCCAGCAGCTCATACACAGATACGCAGTATTTT. As protein: CASSSYTDTQYF.